Below, one T cell receptor beta chain is given with its context. Its cognate antigen is unknown. V was pared by 4 bases and J by 7 bases, with 12 bases of the junction left unmatched. The length of the CDR3 is 16 residues. Germline CDR1 is LGHNA and CDR2 is YNFKEQ. The donors were part of the validation cohort, which consisted of over a hundred subjects and was separate from the first cohort of about 720 subjects. This entry is derived from a study of cytomegalovirus exposure and HLA in healthy donors. TCRdb's copy holds only in-frame clones and misses some; the assay was immunoSEQ multiplex PCR. The data show about 98,000 clones, with over 75% seen just once and approximately 6.3% held by the top ten. Study findings and constraints: Cytomegalovirus status was reportedly diagnosed by the classifier with high specificity and sensitivity.

The sample consisted of PBMCs. This TCR derives from a man between 18 and 35 years old in good health and CMV-seropositive. The genes are TRBV4-2 and TRBJ1-4; TRBD1 matches 7 bases. The CDR3 reads CASSPQQAGGREKLFF. The DNA for the CDR3 is TGTGCCAGCAGCCCACAGCAAGCAGGGGGTCGTGAAAAACTGTTTTTT.